This TCR beta chain was retrieved from a study of vaccination effects on CD4 cells after COVID-19. About the study: Expansion with viral peptide pools was applied to antigen-specific CD4+ T cells by the ViraFEST assay prior to sequencing. The study obtained samples from two convalescent patients 16 days and one week before vaccination.

Profiled with immunoSEQ multiplex PCR; TCRdb holds only in-frame clones, not every one. The repertoire holds around 50,000 clones, roughly three quarters seen once, with 12% in the top ten. Subsequent to a culture period of around eleven days, CD4+ T cells were isolated. Between March and December 2020, the person had a SARS-CoV-2 infection that PCR confirmed. The ends were cut back, 3 bases at V and 7 bases at J, with 18 bases in the middle. Germline CDR1 MNHEY, CDR2 SMNVEV (reference sequence). This CDR3 contains 16 residues. Worth noting for this clone: Its target is not known.

Study-wide results and caveats: The study found that post-vaccine spike-reactive clones in convalescents were mainly new vaccine-induced clones.

The receptor was derived from a human donor who had a prior SARS-CoV-2 infection. The rearrangement joins TRBV27 to TRBJ1-4; D call uncertain. Sequencing was performed on CD4+ T cells from PBMCs cultured without peptide, taken before COVID-19 vaccination. CDR3 in amino acids: CASSLVLGFGFEKLFF. In DNA form, the CDR3 reads TGTGCCAGCAGTTTGGTTCTGGGCTTCGGCTTTGAAAAACTGTTTTTT.